This entry lists 32 T cell receptor beta chains sequenced from one sample in a study of control samples from healthy donors and cancer patients (dated by TCRdb to 2018 to 2021). The method was the immunoSEQ multiplex PCR assay. This is the immuneACCESS table as TCRdb keeps it, with only in-frame sequences that have V and J called. A part of the clones is gone; compared with another copy, unresolved V genes explain less than half, and the rest is unexplained. The sample table holds 110,000 to 150,000 clones, of which less than 95% were seen once. Approximately 6.8% of the sample lies in the top ten. Sequenced: blood. The source is a man between 18 and 29 years old in good health.

The rearrangement joins TRBV4-1 to TRBJ2-1; D perhaps matches TRBD1 (6 bases). The CDR3 extends over 13 amino acids. Germline assignment: CDR1 MGHRA and CDR2 YSYEKL. V was trimmed by 2 bases and J by 8 bases, leaving 10 bases between them. The CDR3 is CASSQRKGDEQFF. As DNA, the CDR3 is TGCGCCAGCAGCCAACGAAAGGGGGATGAGCAGTTCTTC.

V usage is TRBV30 and J usage is TRBJ1-5; 8 bases are a match to TRBD1. Germline values: CDR1 GTSNPN, CDR2 SVGIG (reference sequence). This CDR3 is 15 amino acids long. With V trimmed by 2 bases and J by 4 bases, 7 bases remained unmatched. The CDR3 DNA is TGTGCCTGGAGTAAGGGTTACAGGGGGAATCAGCCCCAGCATTTT. This gives the protein CAWSKGYRGNQPQHF. The entire variable domain, with the rest obtained from reference TRBV30 and TRBJ1-5, is as follows: SQTIHQWPATLVQPVGSPLSLECTVEGTSNPNLYWYRQAAGRGLQLLFYSVGIGQISSEVPQNLSASRPQDRQFILSSKKLLLSDSGFYLCAWSKGYRGNQPQHFGDGTRLSIL.

The chain has TRBV11-2 and TRBJ2-7; tentatively, D is TRBD1 (5 bases). V lost 5 bases to trimming and J lost 2 bases, with 7 bases between them. Germline CDR1 reads SGHAT; CDR2 reads FQNNGV. This CDR3 spans 12 amino acids. CDR3 in DNA: TGTGCCAGCAGCCCAGGGCCCTACGAGCAGTACTTC. Translation gives CASSPGPYEQYF. The full variable domain, with the rest looked up from reference TRBV11-2 and TRBJ2-7, is EAGVAQSPRYKIIEKRQSVAFWCNPISGHATLYWYQQILGQGPKLLIQFQNNGVVDDSQLPKDRFSAERLKGVDSTLKIQPAKLEDSAVYLCASSPGPYEQYFGPGTRLTVT.

The V and J genes are TRBV12-3 or TRBV12-4 and TRBJ1-2; D perhaps matches TRBD1 (5 bases). The CDR3 consists of 11 residues. V lost 6 bases to trimming and J lost 6 bases, with 8 bases between them. CDR3 DNA: TGTGCCAGCAGGCCCAGGGATGGCTACACCTTC. It specifies CASRPRDGYTF.

This chain joins TRBV4-3 and TRBJ1-2, with D uncertain. Per the germline V gene, CDR1 is LGHNA and CDR2 is YSLEER. Trimming stripped 0 bases from V and 3 bases from J, with 14 bases between. This CDR3 region has 16 residues. The CDR3 DNA sequence: TGCGCCAGCAGCCAAGATTCAGAACCGGCCGACTATGGCTACACCTTC. This translates into CASSQDSEPADYGYTF.

The genes are TRBV7-3 and TRBJ2-1; D unclear. This CDR3 contains 13 residues. Looked up from germline, CDR1 is SGHTA and CDR2 is FQGTGA. V shed 4 bases and J shed 10 bases, with 14 bases lying between them. The CDR3 reads CASSSRPIGEQFF. The CDR3, as DNA: TGTGCCAGCAGCTCCCGCCCCATCGGGGAGCAGTTCTTC.

In this sample, this clone turned up once. V and J are TRBV7-9 and TRBJ1-2; no clear D gene. CDR1 and CDR2 from the germline V gene are SEHNR and FQNEAQ (reference sequence). With 2 bases removed from V and 6 bases from J, the gap between germline ends came to 16 bases. This CDR3 spans 15 amino acids. The CDR3 DNA follows: TGTGCCAGCAGCTTATCTAGAACAGACTTACATGGCTACACCTTC. Translating gives CASSLSRTDLHGYTF.

The rearrangement joins TRBV9 to TRBJ2-7; D is uncertain. V lost 0 bases and J lost 2, with 6 bases in between. This CDR3 has 13 amino acids. Germline lookup yields CDR1 SGDLS and CDR2 YYNGEE. CDR3 bases: TGTGCCAGCAGCGTAGGGGTCACCTACGAGCAGTACTTC. It codes for CASSVGVTYEQYF.

This clone was counted between two and nine times. The rearrangement uses TRBV7-8 and TRBJ1-3; 7 bases agree with TRBD1. The CDR3 loop spans 15 amino acids. Germline values: CDR1 SGHVS, CDR2 FQNEAQ. The trim removed 4 bases at V and 0 bases at J, leaving 3 bases unmatched. The CDR3 coding sequence is TGTGCCAGCAGCTCGACAGGGAGCTCTGGAAACACCATATATTTT. This gives the protein CASSSTGSSGNTIYF.

This clone occurred a few times. The rearrangement links TRBV3-1 (or the pseudogene TRBV3-2) to TRBJ1-5; 8 nucleotides match TRBD1. The CDR3 extends over 17 amino acids. Unmatched junction bases numbered 12, after V lost 3 bases and J lost 5 bases. Germline CDR1 is LGHDT and CDR2 is YNNKEL (reference sequence). The CDR3 bases are TGTGCCAGCAGCCATACTCGGACAGGGAGTATCGATCAGCCCCAGCATTTT. Residues: CASSHTRTGSIDQPQHF.

A single count supports this clone. The rearrangement links TRBV5-5 to TRBJ2-1, with D uncertain. Germline V CDR1 and CDR2: SGHKS, YYEKEE (reference sequence). The CDR3 consists of 11 residues. With 4 bases removed from V and 5 bases from J, the gap between germline ends came to 4 bases. CDR3 DNA sequence: TGTGCCAGCAGCCCTCACAATGAGCAGTTCTTC. Protein sequence: CASSPHNEQFF.

V and J are TRBV28 and TRBJ2-5, with D hard to call. The germline V gene encodes CDR1 MDHEN and CDR2 SYDVKM. This CDR3 contains 11 residues. Trimming pared 3 bases from V and 5 bases from J, leaving 4 bases between. This chain's CDR3 is CASSFLETQYF. CDR3 coding DNA: TGTGCCAGCAGTTTCCTGGAGACCCAGTACTTC.

The gene calls are TRBV6-6 and TRBJ2-1; D may correspond to TRBD1 or TRBD2 (5 bases each). Per germline, CDR1 MNHNY and CDR2 SVGAGI (reference sequence). V lost 6 bases and J lost 8, with 20 bases in between. This CDR3 is built from 15 residues. CDR3 region: CASRPSGTTRDEQFF. The CDR3 coding sequence is TGTGCCAGCAGACCGTCCGGGACCACCAGGGATGAGCAGTTCTTC.

The gene calls are TRBV5-4 and TRBJ2-7; TRBD1 might be the D (5 bases). V lost 0 bases and J 12 bases, leaving 13 bases between the germline ends. The CDR3 is made up of 12 amino acids. CDR1 and CDR2 from the germline V gene are SGHNT and YYREEE (reference sequence). CDR3 sequence reads: CASSLGAGIPYF. In nucleotides, the CDR3 is TGTGCCAGCAGCTTGGGTGCAGGGATTCCGTACTTC. Full variable domain (remainder filled in from reference TRBV5-4 and TRBJ2-7): ETGVTQSPTHLIKTRGQQVTLRCSSQSGHNTVSWYQQALGQGPQFIFQYYREEENGRGNFPPRFSGLQFPNYSSELNVNALELDDSALYLCASSLGAGIPYFGPGTRLTVT.

This chain joins TRBV24-1 and TRBJ1-2; 7 bases agree with TRBD1. Germline V lookup: CDR1 KGHDR, CDR2 SFDVKD. CDR3 length: 18 amino acids. The V and J ends lost 3 bases and 6 bases, in that order; junction bases with no gene match: 18. CDR3 in amino acids: CATSDPQMGDRAWHGYTF. The CDR3 coding sequence is TGTGCCACCAGTGATCCGCAAATGGGTGACAGGGCTTGGCATGGCTACACCTTC.

The chain links TRBV7-3 to TRBJ2-4; no definite D call. The V gene's germline CDR1 is SGHTA and CDR2 FQGTGA. Trimming cost V 3 bases and J 1 base, with 7 bases left between them. CDR3 length: 14 residues. CDR3 sequence reads: CASSFGDAKNIQYF. The CDR3 DNA reads as TGTGCCAGCAGCTTTGGGGATGCCAAAAACATTCAGTACTTC.

The chain uses TRBV7-9 and TRBJ1-2; D might be TRBD1 (6 bases). The CDR3 contains 14 residues. Germline CDR1 and CDR2: SEHNR and FQNEAQ (reference sequence). Trimming shortened V by 6 bases and J by 2 bases, and 13 bases separated the two germline ends. In DNA form, the CDR3 reads TGTGCCAGCAGAGACGGCCAGGGGAACTATGGCTACACCTTC. Protein: CASRDGQGNYGYTF.

The chain recombines TRBV10-3 with TRBJ1-5; possible D gene TRBD1, 6 bases. The CDR3 loop spans 16 amino acids. Trimming left V 6 bases short and J 1 base short, with 16 bases between. Germline-derived CDR1 and CDR2 are ENHRY and SYGVKD. The CDR3 DNA reads TGTGCCATCAGCGGACAGTGGGGGTTAAGCAATCAGCCCCAGCATTTT. Residues: CAISGQWGLSNQPQHF.

This clone was detected once. This chain uses TRBV7-9 with TRBJ2-1, with 9 positions matching TRBD1. V lost 5 bases, J lost 1 base, and 12 bases stayed unmatched. The CDR3 totals 18 residues. Germline V gene data show CDR1 as SEHNR and CDR2 as FQNEAQ (reference sequence). Written as DNA, the CDR3 is TGTGCCAGCAGCCCAGGGACAGGGAGACGTCTATCCTACAATGAGCAGTTCTTC. Encoded protein: CASSPGTGRRLSYNEQFF.

This chain connects TRBV5-1 to TRBJ1-6; 10 bases fit TRBD1. Unmatched junction bases numbered 1, after V lost 0 bases and J lost 7 bases. The CDR3 totals 15 residues. Per the germline V gene, CDR1 is SGHRS and CDR2 is YFSETQ. As DNA, the CDR3 is TGCGCCAGCAGCTTGGGACAGGGGGCCAATTCACCCCTCCACTTT. It codes for CASSLGQGANSPLHF.

The genes are TRBV6-5 and TRBJ2-6; D gene uncertain. CDR1 MNHEY and CDR2 SVGAGI come from the germline V gene. V lost 0 bases, J lost 0 bases, and 6 bases lay in between. CDR3 size: 16 residues. Written as DNA, the CDR3 is TGTGCCAGCAGTTACTCGGGCACCTCTGGGGCCAACGTCCTGACTTTC. Its protein product is CASSYSGTSGANVLTF.

This clone appeared once. J is TRBJ2-1 and V is TRBV7-8; D is tentatively TRBD1 or TRBD2 (6 bases each). Germline loops: CDR1 SGHVS, CDR2 FQNEAQ. Trimming took 2 bases from V and 10 from J, leaving 12 bases between them. CDR3 length equals 13 residues. CDR3 in DNA: TGTGCCAGCAGCTTAAGGGGGGAGTTCGAGCAGTTCTTC. This codes for CASSLRGEFEQFF.

The V gene is TRBV7-2, the J gene TRBJ2-5; TRBD1 is a possible D gene (5 bases). Per germline, CDR1 SGHTA and CDR2 FQGNSA. Deletions cut 1 base from V and 6 bases from J, with 12 bases between. This CDR3 comprises 14 residues. CDR3 region: CASSLVQGSKTQYF. DNA of the CDR3: TGTGCCAGCAGCTTAGTTCAGGGTTCCAAGACCCAGTACTTC.

The chain uses TRBV9 and TRBJ2-5, with 7 bases matching TRBD1. The CDR3 is 14 residues long. V shed 4 bases, J shed 5 bases, and the junction held 8 bases outside the gene matches. CDR1 and CDR2 from the germline V gene are SGDLS and YYNGEE. Here the CDR3 DNA reads TGTGCCAGCAGCTCCCGGACAGGAGAGGAGACCCAGTACTTC. Protein sequence: CASSSRTGEETQYF.

CDR3 nucleotides: TGTGCCAGCAGATACAGGGCGGGAGAGACCCAGTACTTC. The encoded protein is CASRYRAGETQYF. V usage is TRBV7-2 and J usage is TRBJ2-5, with a weak D call TRBD1 (6 bases). V was shortened by 6 bases and J by 4 bases, with 12 bases between the two germline ends. The CDR3 length is 13 residues. Germline assignment: CDR1 SGHTA and CDR2 FQGNSA.

This chain uses TRBV7-9 with TRBJ2-7, with TRBD2 identical over 14 bases. The CDR3 contains 18 residues. CDR1 SEHNR and CDR2 FQNEAQ come from the germline V gene (reference sequence). J gave up 2 bases and V 4 bases, and 10 bases lay outside the gene matches. The CDR3 DNA reads TGTGCCAGCAGCTCGGGACTAGCGGGGGCCCTCGCAACCTACGAGCAGTACTTC. Its translation: CASSSGLAGALATYEQYF.

The chain uses TRBV19 and TRBJ1-5; the D gene is possibly TRBD1 (5 bases). V was clipped by 8 bases and J by 0 bases, with 23 bases between them. This CDR3 contains 18 residues. CDR1 LNHDA and CDR2 SQIVND come from the germline V gene (reference sequence). The CDR3 here is CASRSPGHGGYSNQPQHF. CDR3 coding DNA: TGTGCCAGTCGATCGCCGGGGCACGGGGGGTATAGCAATCAGCCCCAGCATTTT.

This chain joins TRBV3-1 (or the pseudogene TRBV3-2) and TRBJ1-2; maybe TRBD1 (6 bases). CDR1 and CDR2 from the germline V gene are LGHDT and YNNKEL (reference sequence). The CDR3 spans 16 residues. The V end lost 0 bases, the J end lost 6 bases, and 17 bases lay between the germline ends. The CDR3 DNA follows: TGTGCCAGCAGCCAAGATTTCCCAGGGGCTAATAATGGCTACACCTTC. This sequence encodes CASSQDFPGANNGYTF.

V and J are TRBV6-5 and TRBJ2-7; D possibly corresponds to TRBD1 (6 bases). The germline V gene has CDR1 MNHEY and CDR2 SVGAGI. Deletions cut 4 bases from V and 0 bases from J, with 10 bases between. There are 14 residues in the CDR3. CDR3 in DNA: TGTGCCAGCAGTTGGGACACATCCTCCTACGAGCAGTACTTC. It specifies CASSWDTSSYEQYF.

The chain joins TRBV11-1 to TRBJ1-6; TRBD1 might be the D (6 bases). The CDR3 is made up of 15 amino acids. V was pared by 6 bases and J by 7 bases, with 16 bases between. Germline lookup yields CDR1 SGHAT and CDR2 FQDESV (reference sequence). The CDR3 region is CASSLRTGRNSPLHF. The DNA for the CDR3 is TGTGCCAGCAGTCTTCGAACAGGGCGGAATTCACCCCTCCACTTT.

The chain recombines TRBV5-1 with TRBJ1-2; TRBD1 agrees at 9 bases. The germline CDR1 and CDR2 sequences are SGHRS and YFSETQ. The CDR3 has 14 amino acids. V was clipped by 2 bases and J by 5 bases; unmatched bases: 4. The CDR3 nucleotides are TGCGCCAGCAGCTTACCCGGGACAGGGTATGGCTACACCTTC. Translating it yields CASSLPGTGYGYTF.

J is TRBJ2-7 and V is TRBV4-1, with D hard to call. Germline CDR1 and CDR2: MGHRA and YSYEKL. The CDR3 sequence is 14 residues long. Trimming cost V 4 bases and J 3 bases, with 13 bases left between them. CDR3 protein: CASSPTQDRYEQYF. As DNA, the CDR3 is TGCGCCAGCAGCCCGACCCAAGATCGCTACGAGCAGTACTTC.